A single sample is the source of the 17 T cell receptor beta chains below, sequenced in a study of shared clonotypes between healthy human individuals. Data came from immunoSEQ multiplex PCR; TCRdb stores just in-frame clones and leaves some out. The sample consists of approximately 2,000,000 clones, around 93% of them appearing once. The sample was naive CD4+ T cells from PBMCs. Subset here: CD45RA+ positively selected. Source of these receptors: a man aged 18 to 29 in good health. Some clones in this sample may be carry-over from other donors' samples.

The chain recombines TRBV6-5 with TRBJ1-1; D not resolved. CDR1 is MNHEY and CDR2 is SVGAGI in the germline V gene. This CDR3 spans 13 amino acids. V lost 9 bases and J 3 bases, leaving 14 bases between the germline ends. The CDR3 is CASTRTGYTEAFF. The CDR3 region has the DNA TGTGCCAGTACTCGTACGGGTTACACTGAAGCTTTCTTT.

The chain is built from TRBV18 and TRBJ2-3, with D unresolved. Trimming cost V 5 bases and J 2 bases, with 14 bases left between them. In germline, CDR1 is KGHSH, CDR2 LQKENI. The CDR3 sequence is 15 residues long. CDR3 bases: TGTGCCAGCTCATCGACCCTTACTTTCACAGATACGCAGTATTTT. Protein product: CASSSTLTFTDTQYF.

This CDR3 reads CATYTQGVNTEAFF. CDR3 DNA: TGTGCCACCTACACTCAAGGGGTGAACACTGAAGCTTTCTTT. V is TRBV7-2 and J is TRBJ1-1; a possible D gene is TRBD1 (5 bases). Germline assignment: CDR1 SGHTA and CDR2 FQGNSA. Trimming removed 10 bases from V and 0 bases from J, with 15 bases in between. CDR3 length equals 14 residues. The variable domain in full, completed from reference TRBV7-2 and TRBJ1-1, reads GAGVSQSPSNKVTEKGKDVELRCDPISGHTALYWYRQSLGQGLEFLIYFQGNSAPDKSGLPSDRFSAERTGGSVSTLTIQRTQQEDSAVYLCATYTQGVNTEAFFGQGTRLTVV.

This clone occurred once. The V gene is TRBV4-1, the J gene TRBJ1-2, with 9 positions matching TRBD1. Per germline, CDR1 MGHRA and CDR2 YSYEKL. This CDR3 contains 15 residues. V shed 3 bases and J 6 bases; nucleotides not matched to a gene: 8. The CDR3 nucleotides are TGCGCCAGCAGCCAGCCTACAGGGGGCTCTCATGGCTACACCTTC. Protein product: CASSQPTGGSHGYTF.

As to this clone: Its ends do not fully match the called genes, so a read error is possible. The chain has TRBV28 and TRBJ2-7; 8 bases are a match to TRBD1. Germline-derived CDR1 and CDR2 are MDHEN and SYDVKM. This CDR3 has 11 amino acids. DNA of the CDR3: TGTGCCAGCAGTGCCCGGACAGGGAGAAGGTTC. Translation gives CASSARTGRRF.

This chain joins TRBV19 and TRBJ1-2; D is unresolved. CDR1 LNHDA and CDR2 SQIVND come from the germline V gene (reference sequence). V dropped 5 bases and J dropped 6 bases, with 13 bases sitting between them. CDR3 length: 13 residues. The CDR3 region has the DNA TGTGCCAGTAGTCGGACGAGCATCGATGGCTACACCTTC. Its translation is CASSRTSIDGYTF.

The CDR3 here is CAISSGQTYEQYF. The CDR3 region has the DNA TGTGCCATCAGTTCGGGACAGACCTACGAGCAGTACTTC. This rearrangement joins TRBV10-3 to TRBJ2-7, with 7 bases that match TRBD1. The CDR3 is made up of 13 amino acids. Losses at the gene ends were 5 bases for V and 2 bases for J; bases not matched to a gene: 3. Per germline, CDR1 ENHRY and CDR2 SYGVKD.

Here the CDR3 reads CASSPLGGSYNEQFF. For the CDR3, the DNA is TGTGCCAGCAGTCCCCTGGGGGGCTCCTACAATGAGCAGTTCTTC. V usage is TRBV25-1 and J usage is TRBJ2-1, with D perhaps matching TRBD2 (6 bases). Germline CDR1 MGHDK, CDR2 SYGVNS. The CDR3 has 15 amino acids. Trimming shortened V by 5 bases and J by 0 bases, and 11 bases separated the two germline ends.

The chain recombines TRBV28 with TRBJ2-5; D is tentatively TRBD1 or TRBD2 (5 bases each). CDR1 and CDR2 (germline): MDHEN, SYDVKM. V gave up 7 bases and J gave up 1 base, with 13 bases separating them. CDR3 length: 14 amino acids. CDR3 in DNA: TGTGCCAGCACCCTATCGGGACCCCAAGAGACCCAGTACTTC. It yields the protein CASTLSGPQETQYF.

For this clone: The same CDR3 can be traced to other DNA sequences in this sample. This chain joins TRBV6-6 and TRBJ1-2, with a tentative D call TRBD1 (5 bases). Germline CDR1 MNHNY, CDR2 SVGAGI (reference sequence). The V end was cut by 0 bases, the J end by 8 bases, with 10 bases between. The CDR3 runs to 13 residues. The CDR3 coding sequence is TGTGCCAGCAGTTACTCCCCCGGGGGAGGCTACACCTTC. Its protein is CASSYSPGGGYTF.

J is TRBJ1-5 and V is TRBV4-1; 10 bases align to TRBD1. V shed 1 base, J shed 0 bases, and the junction held 3 bases outside the gene matches. Germline values: CDR1 MGHRA, CDR2 YSYEKL. This CDR3 has 17 residues. CDR3 bases: TGCGCCAGCAGCCAAGGACAGGGGGCTCCTAGCAATCAGCCCCAGCATTTT. Its protein product is CASSQGQGAPSNQPQHF.

On this clone itself: Distinct nucleotide sequences in the sample also encode this CDR3. This chain uses TRBV4-2 with TRBJ2-5, with D possibly matching TRBD1 (5 bases). The V and J ends lost 1 base and 4 bases respectively, with 10 bases between them. Germline V CDR1 and CDR2: LGHNA, YNFKEQ. The length of the CDR3 is 14 residues. The CDR3 spells CASSQGQGGETQYF. For the CDR3, the DNA is TGTGCCAGCAGCCAAGGGCAGGGCGGAGAGACCCAGTACTTC.

The chain joins TRBV6-1 to TRBJ2-5; no definite D call. V was clipped by 3 bases and J by 2 bases, with 7 bases between them. The CDR3 is made up of 13 amino acids. The V gene's germline CDR1 is MNHNS and CDR2 SASEGT. Here the CDR3 DNA reads TGTGCCAGCAGTGAGAAAAGGCAAGAGACCCAGTACTTC. Residues: CASSEKRQETQYF.

This clone has only one observation. The chain employs TRBV6-6 and TRBJ2-5; TRBD2 might be the D (7 bases). The J call is doubtful: the DNA matches TRBJ2-7 better. Germline V gene data show CDR1 as MNHNY and CDR2 as SVGAGI (reference sequence). This CDR3 is built from 15 residues. In DNA form, the CDR3 reads TGTGCCAGCACCTACTCGGGCGGGGGCGAATACGAGCAGTACTTC. It yields the protein CASTYSGGGEYEQYF.

The chain employs TRBV5-1 and TRBJ1-1, with 10 bases fitting TRBD1. This CDR3 region has 17 residues. CDR1 and CDR2 (germline): SGHRS, YFSETQ. The ends lost 4 bases at V and 0 bases at J; junction bases unmatched: 9. The CDR3 region is CASSPRSGTGVNTEAFF. The CDR3, as DNA: TGCGCCAGCAGCCCACGATCCGGGACAGGGGTGAACACTGAAGCTTTCTTT.

The rearrangement joins TRBV28 to TRBJ1-5; 8 nucleotides agree with TRBD1. There are 15 residues in the CDR3. With 5 bases clipped from V and 10 bases from J, the junction kept 13 bases outside the gene matches. Germline assignment: CDR1 MDHEN and CDR2 SYDVKM. CDR3 in amino acids: CASSTRDRQLGPQHF. Written as DNA, the CDR3 is TGTGCCAGCAGTACTCGGGACAGGCAGCTGGGACCCCAGCATTTT.

The rearrangement links TRBV28 to TRBJ1-4; D remains ambiguous. Between the trimmed V and J ends, which lost 1 base and 11 bases, there was a span of 11 bases. The CDR3 runs to 13 residues. The V gene's germline CDR1 is MDHEN and CDR2 SYDVKM. The CDR3 sequence: CASSLSSRTKLFF. CDR3 coding DNA: TGTGCCAGCAGTTTATCTAGCAGGACGAAACTGTTTTTT.